Detailed here is one T cell receptor (beta chain). Investigators performed immunoSEQ version v3.0 at survey level. Sequencing aimed at roughly 40,000-50,000 T-cell genomes per sample. Profiled with immunoSEQ multiplex PCR; TCRdb holds only in-frame clones, not every one. The table includes roughly 25,000 clones, around 80% detected once. Germline CDR1 reads SGHKS; CDR2 reads YYEKEE (reference sequence). V lost 0 bases and J lost 7, with 10 bases in between. This CDR3 spans 13 amino acids. The data were obtained in a study of long-term antiretroviral therapy in people with HIV. About the study: The 2015 immediate-ART recommendation was preceded by the earliest samples by about a decade.

This sequence was found in a woman younger than 45 with HIV. This sample comprised unsorted PBMCs, obtained 1.1 years before starting antiretroviral therapy. The chain combines TRBV5-5 with TRBJ1-2, with TRBD1 as a possible D gene (5 bases). The CDR3 bases are TGTGCCAGCAGCTTGGACGGGGGGTTTGGCTACACCTTC. Its protein is CASSLDGGFGYTF.